These 24 T cell receptor beta chains share one sample of origin, sequenced in a study of blood T cell repertoires in COVID-19. Assay: immunoSEQ multiplex PCR; the TCRdb copy retains only in-frame clones and omits some. The sample consists of 270,000 or so clones, around 91% of them appearing once. Sequences were obtained from peripheral blood. The receptor source for this set is a woman aged 60-75 years with COVID-19, enrolled during active disease.

The chain has TRBV19 and TRBJ2-7, with 8 nucleotides matching TRBD1. The CDR3 sequence is 14 residues long. V trimming: 0 bases; J trimming: 2 bases; junction bases outside the gene matches: 0. Germline loops: CDR1 LNHDA, CDR2 SQIVND (reference sequence). The CDR3: CASSIDRGPYEQYF. Written as DNA, the CDR3 is TGTGCCAGTAGTATAGACAGGGGGCCCTACGAGCAGTACTTC.

This rearrangement joins TRBV7-2 to TRBJ2-5; maybe TRBD1 (6 bases). Germline V gene data show CDR1 as SGHTA and CDR2 as FQGNSA. Trimming took off 3 bases at V and 5 bases at J, with 13 bases between the two ends. This CDR3 region has 14 residues. The CDR3 is CASSFDRSQETQYF. The CDR3 nucleotides read TGTGCCAGCAGCTTCGACAGGTCGCAGGAGACCCAGTACTTC.

The chain joins TRBV7-6 to TRBJ2-5, with 11 bases fitting TRBD2. V shed 5 bases and J 0 bases; nucleotides not matched to a gene: 8. CDR1 and CDR2 (germline): SGHVS, FNYEAQ. This CDR3 has 17 amino acids. CDR3 protein: CASSRNRGLADQETQYF. For the CDR3, the DNA is TGTGCCAGCAGCCGAAATCGGGGACTAGCGGACCAAGAGACCCAGTACTTC. The full variable domain, completed using reference TRBV7-6 and TRBJ2-5, is GAGVSQSPRYKVTKRGQDVALRCDPISGHVSLYWYRQALGQGPEFLTYFNYEAQQDKSGLPNDRFSAERPEGSISTLTIQRTEQRDSAMYRCASSRNRGLADQETQYFGPGTRLLVL.

V gene TRBV5-1 combines with J gene TRBJ1-2, with D perhaps TRBD1 (5 bases). The germline CDR1 and CDR2 sequences are SGHRS and YFSETQ. The CDR3 sequence is 16 residues long. The V end lost 0 bases, the J end lost 1 base, and 13 bases lay between the germline ends. The CDR3 sequence is CASSLGSSGGNYGYTF. The CDR3 nucleotides read TGCGCCAGCAGCTTGGGTTCGTCGGGGGGTAACTATGGCTACACCTTC.

V gene TRBV11-3 combines with J gene TRBJ1-1, with TRBD1 matching 11 bases. J gave up 4 bases and V 1 base, and 2 bases lay outside the gene matches. CDR1 and CDR2 (germline): SGHNT, YENEEA. The CDR3 has 15 amino acids. This chain's CDR3 is CASSLGGTGGTEAFF. The CDR3 nucleotides are TGTGCCAGCAGCTTAGGTGGGACAGGGGGCACTGAAGCTTTCTTT.

The chain links TRBV6-5 to TRBJ1-1; D gene unclear. The CDR3 is 14 amino acids. V lost 0 bases to trimming and J lost 0 bases, with 5 bases between them. Germline V gene data show CDR1 as MNHEY and CDR2 as SVGAGI. The CDR3 DNA reads as TGTGCCAGCAGTTACTCAGAGATGAACACTGAAGCTTTCTTT. Its protein is CASSYSEMNTEAFF.

This chain links TRBV6-6 with TRBJ2-2, with D uncertain. Germline V gene data show CDR1 as MNHNY and CDR2 as SVGAGI (reference sequence). V lost 2 bases, J lost 3 bases, and 10 bases lay in between. The CDR3 extends over 15 amino acids. The CDR3 nucleotides read TGTGCCAGCAGTTACAGCGACGTCGACACCGGGGAGCTGTTTTTT. Translating gives CASSYSDVDTGELFF.

The J gene is TRBJ1-1, the V gene TRBV6-2 or TRBV6-3; 7 bases align to TRBD1. The junction had 9 bases not matched to a gene; V was cut back by 6 bases and J by 5 bases. In germline, CDR1 is MNHEY, CDR2 SVGEGT. The CDR3 covers 14 residues. CDR3 bases: TGTGCCAGCAGCTCTCGGCTACAGGGGACTGAAGCTTTCTTT. Translation: CASSSRLQGTEAFF.

The rearrangement links TRBV25-1 to TRBJ1-2, with TRBD1 as a possible D gene (6 bases). Deletions cut 5 bases from V and 3 bases from J, with 10 bases between. The CDR3 runs 13 residues. Germline V gives CDR1 MGHDK, CDR2 SYGVNS. Written as DNA, the CDR3 is TGTGCCAGCAGTTTTACAGGGCACTATGGCTACACCTTC. This codes for CASSFTGHYGYTF.

CDR3 sequence reads: CASRTSAAAGNTIYF. CDR3 DNA: TGTGCCAGCAGGACTTCCGCGGCTGCTGGAAACACCATATATTTT. V usage is TRBV6-5 and J usage is TRBJ1-3; D not certain. Germline CDR1 MNHEY, CDR2 SVGAGI. The CDR3 consists of 15 residues. Trimming removed 6 bases from V and 2 bases from J, with 14 bases in between.

The chain has TRBV6-6 and TRBJ2-7; a weak D match, TRBD1 (5 bases). This CDR3 is built from 14 residues. Trimming took 5 bases from V and 4 from J, leaving 15 bases between them. Germline V gene data show CDR1 as MNHNY and CDR2 as SVGAGI (reference sequence). CDR3 protein: CASSGQSGWYEQYF. The CDR3 DNA reads as TGTGCCAGCAGTGGCCAATCAGGGTGGTACGAGCAGTACTTC.

V gene TRBV11-2 combines with J gene TRBJ2-7, with D possibly matching TRBD2 (6 bases). CDR1 SGHAT and CDR2 FQNNGV come from the germline V gene. The CDR3 runs 15 residues. The germline V and J ends were trimmed by 5 bases and 3 bases, with 17 bases remaining between them. In DNA form, the CDR3 reads TGTGCCAGCAGCCCGGCGGGATATGCCGACTACGAGCAGTACTTC. It translates to CASSPAGYADYEQYF.

This chain uses TRBV5-1 with TRBJ2-7; 7 positions match TRBD2. The CDR3 loop spans 15 amino acids. V lost 4 bases and J lost 6; bases outside the gene matches: 13. Per germline, CDR1 SGHRS and CDR2 YFSETQ. The CDR3 sequence is CASSPALSGAFEQYF. CDR3 DNA sequence: TGCGCCAGCAGCCCGGCTCTCAGCGGGGCCTTCGAGCAGTACTTC. Based on the CDR3 plus reference TRBV5-1 and TRBJ2-7, the full variable domain is KAGVTQTPRYLIKTRGQQVTLSCSPISGHRSVSWYQQTPGQGLQFLFEYFSETQRNKGNFPGRFSGRQFSNSRSEMNVSTLELGDSALYLCASSPALSGAFEQYFGPGTRLTVT.

V gene TRBV4-3 combines with J gene TRBJ2-2, with 7 bases fitting TRBD2. J lost 4 bases, V lost 0 bases, and 5 bases had no gene match. Germline V gene lookup returns CDR1 LGHNA and CDR2 YSLEER. This CDR3 is built from 16 residues. The CDR3 nucleotides read TGCGCCAGCAGCCAAGAGGGAGGGAGAGGCACCGGGGAGCTGTTTTTT. Encoded protein: CASSQEGGRGTGELFF.

This clone was found once. The chain has TRBV7-2 and TRBJ1-2; maybe TRBD1 (5 bases). V lost 7 bases, J lost 6 bases, and 21 bases lay in between. CDR3 size: 15 residues. Germline V gene lookup returns CDR1 SGHTA and CDR2 FQGNSA. In DNA form, the CDR3 reads TGTGCCAGCACCATGGCCACGCCGTCCAGGGATGGCTACACCTTC. It codes for CASTMATPSRDGYTF.

The rearrangement uses TRBV3-1 (or the pseudogene TRBV3-2) and TRBJ1-1; 7 positions match TRBD1. The CDR3 spans 15 residues. Germline values: CDR1 LGHDT, CDR2 YNNKEL (reference sequence). V lost 4 bases to trimming and J lost 1 base; unmatched junction nucleotides: 6. The CDR3 DNA is TGTGCCAGCAGCCCTAGGGGGCCCGGGAACACTGAAGCTTTCTTT. This encodes CASSPRGPGNTEAFF.

This rearrangement joins TRBV13 to TRBJ2-1, with 10 bases fitting TRBD2. CDR1 is PRHDT, CDR2 FYEKMQ, per germline (reference sequence). V was clipped by 5 bases and J by 0 bases; unmatched bases: 10. This CDR3 contains 18 residues. The CDR3 DNA reads TGTGCCAGCAGCCCATGGAAGCGGGGGGGTAGCTCCTACAATGAGCAGTTCTTC. Encoded protein: CASSPWKRGGSSYNEQFF. The full variable domain, its missing parts supplied by reference TRBV13 and TRBJ2-1, is AAGVIQSPRHLIKEKRETATLKCYPIPRHDTVYWYQQGPGQDPQFLISFYEKMQSDKGSIPDRFSAQQFSDYHSELNMSSLELGDSALYFCASSPWKRGGSSYNEQFFGPGTRLTVL.

The count of this clone is one. This chain connects TRBV6-4 to TRBJ2-1, with 8 bases matching TRBD2. The CDR3 has 19 amino acids. Looked up from germline, CDR1 is MRHNA and CDR2 is SNTAGT. With 2 bases clipped from V and 0 bases from J, the junction kept 12 bases outside the gene matches. The CDR3 protein is CASSDVGSGEGSSYNEQFF. The CDR3 coding sequence is TGTGCCAGCAGTGACGTGGGTAGCGGGGAGGGAAGCTCCTACAATGAGCAGTTCTTC.

This chain joins TRBV7-6 and TRBJ2-3; TRBD1 matches 11 bases. In germline, CDR1 is SGHVS, CDR2 FNYEAQ. The CDR3 has 17 amino acids. The trim removed 3 bases at V and 4 bases at J, leaving 9 bases unmatched. CDR3 loop: CASSLVAGQGASDTQYF. CDR3 nucleotides: TGTGCCAGCAGCTTGGTTGCCGGACAGGGGGCCTCAGATACGCAGTATTTT.

The CDR3 here is CASSAGQGTQTQYF. In DNA form, the CDR3 reads TGTGCCAGCAGCGCCGGACAGGGAACACAGACCCAGTACTTC. The V call is TRBV9, the J call TRBJ2-5, with 8 positions matching TRBD1. The CDR3 extends over 14 amino acids. The germline CDR1 and CDR2 sequences are SGDLS and YYNGEE. The V gene end was trimmed by 3 bases and the J gene end by 6 bases; junction bases not matched to a gene: 7.

The J gene is TRBJ1-4, the V gene TRBV7-2; 11 nucleotides match TRBD1. The length of the CDR3 is 15 residues. Germline trimming cut 5 bases from V and 8 bases from J; bases unmatched to any gene: 7. Germline values: CDR1 SGHTA, CDR2 FQGNSA. This CDR3 is CASSLGDRGREKLFF. The DNA for the CDR3 is TGTGCCAGCAGCCTAGGGGACAGGGGGAGGGAAAAACTGTTTTTT.

The chain has TRBV10-3 and TRBJ2-2; D remains ambiguous. V gave up 0 bases and J gave up 8 bases, with 10 bases separating them. The CDR3 is 14 residues long. Germline V gene data show CDR1 as ENHRY and CDR2 as SYGVKD. This chain's CDR3 is CAISESMGSGELFF. CDR3 bases: TGTGCCATCAGTGAGTCGATGGGCAGTGGGGAGCTGTTTTTT.

This chain joins TRBV19 and TRBJ2-1; 7 bases line up with TRBD1. Unmatched junction bases numbered 10, after V lost 9 bases and J lost 2 bases. Germline CDR1 reads LNHDA; CDR2 reads SQIVND (reference sequence). The CDR3 is 15 residues long. CDR3 region: CASKDRVYTYNEQFF. The CDR3 DNA reads TGTGCCAGCAAAGACAGGGTGTATACCTACAATGAGCAGTTCTTC.

This sequence joins TRBV9 and TRBJ1-4, with D maybe TRBD1 (5 bases). Germline CDR1 reads SGDLS; CDR2 reads YYNGEE. This CDR3 comprises 14 residues. V was shortened by 3 bases and J by 8 bases, with 14 bases between the two germline ends. The CDR3 coding sequence is TGTGCCAGCAGCGGCGACGGGGGTAGGGAAAAACTGTTTTTT. Its protein product is CASSGDGGREKLFF.